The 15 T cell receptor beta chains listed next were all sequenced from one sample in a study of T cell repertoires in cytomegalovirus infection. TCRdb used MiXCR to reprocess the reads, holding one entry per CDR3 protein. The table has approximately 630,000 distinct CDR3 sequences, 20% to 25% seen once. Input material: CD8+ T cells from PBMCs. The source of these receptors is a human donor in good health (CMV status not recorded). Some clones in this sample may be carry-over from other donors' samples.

The CDR3 coding sequence is TGCAGCGCGCCGGGACAGGGTCACGGCTACACCTTC. This translates into CSAPGQGHGYTF. The chain recombines TRBV29-1 with TRBJ1-2; 9 bases are a match to TRBD1. The CDR3 totals 12 residues. The germline CDR1 and CDR2 sequences are SQVTM and ANQGSEA. The V gene end was trimmed by 7 bases and the J gene end by 8 bases; junction bases not matched to a gene: 8.

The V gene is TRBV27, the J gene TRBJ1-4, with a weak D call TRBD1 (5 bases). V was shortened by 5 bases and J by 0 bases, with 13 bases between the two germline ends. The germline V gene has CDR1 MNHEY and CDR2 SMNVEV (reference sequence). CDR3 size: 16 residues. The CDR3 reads CASSRDAGATNEKLFF. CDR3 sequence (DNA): TGTGCCAGCAGTCGGGACGCAGGTGCAACTAATGAAAAACTGTTTTTT.

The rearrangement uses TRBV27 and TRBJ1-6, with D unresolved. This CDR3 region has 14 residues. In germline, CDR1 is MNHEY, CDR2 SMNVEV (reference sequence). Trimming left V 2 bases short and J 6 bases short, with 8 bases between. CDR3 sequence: CASSLVLFNSPLHF. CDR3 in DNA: TGTGCCAGCAGTTTAGTACTTTTTAATTCACCCCTCCACTTT.

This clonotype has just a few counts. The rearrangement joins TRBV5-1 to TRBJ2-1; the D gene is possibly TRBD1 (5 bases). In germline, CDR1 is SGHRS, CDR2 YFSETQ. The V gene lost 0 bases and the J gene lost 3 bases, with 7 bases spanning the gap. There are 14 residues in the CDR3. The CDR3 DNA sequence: TGCGCCAGCAGCTTGGGACAGTACTACAATGAGCAGTTCTTC. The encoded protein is CASSLGQYYNEQFF. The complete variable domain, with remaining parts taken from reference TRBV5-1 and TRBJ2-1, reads KAGVTQTPRYLIKTRGQQVTLSCSPISGHRSVSWYQQTPGQGLQFLFEYFSETQRNKGNFPGRFSGRQFSNSRSEMNVSTLELGDSALYLCASSLGQYYNEQFFGPGTRLTVL.

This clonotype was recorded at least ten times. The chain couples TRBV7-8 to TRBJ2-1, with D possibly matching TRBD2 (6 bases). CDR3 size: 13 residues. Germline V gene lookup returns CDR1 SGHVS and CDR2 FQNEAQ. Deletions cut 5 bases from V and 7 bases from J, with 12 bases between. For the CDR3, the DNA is TGTGCCAGCAGCCACTCAGGGAGGAATGAGCAGTTCTTC. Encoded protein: CASSHSGRNEQFF. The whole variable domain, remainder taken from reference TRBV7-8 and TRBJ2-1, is GAGVSQSPRYKVAKRGQDVALRCDPISGHVSLFWYQQALGQGPEFLTYFQNEAQLDKSGLPSDRFFAERPEGSVSTLKIQRTQQEDSAVYLCASSHSGRNEQFFGPGTRLTVL.

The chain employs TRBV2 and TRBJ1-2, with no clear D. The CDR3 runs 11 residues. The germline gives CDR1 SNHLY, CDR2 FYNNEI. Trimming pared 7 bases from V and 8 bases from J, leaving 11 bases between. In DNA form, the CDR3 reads TGTGCCAGCATTTATGTGGGGGGCTACACCTTC. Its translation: CASIYVGGYTF.

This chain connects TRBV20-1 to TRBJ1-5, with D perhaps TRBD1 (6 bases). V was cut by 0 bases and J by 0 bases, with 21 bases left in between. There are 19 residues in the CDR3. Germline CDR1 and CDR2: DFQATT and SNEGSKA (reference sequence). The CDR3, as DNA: TGCAGTGCTAGAGATTACTCGGGGGGGGCCCCAAATAGCAATCAGCCCCAGCATTTT. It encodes CSARDYSGGAPNSNQPQHF.

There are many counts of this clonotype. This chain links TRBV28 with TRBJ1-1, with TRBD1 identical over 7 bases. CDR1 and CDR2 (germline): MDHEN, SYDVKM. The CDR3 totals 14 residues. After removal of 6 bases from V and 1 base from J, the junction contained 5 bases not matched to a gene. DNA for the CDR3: TGTGCCAGCAGACCTCGACAGGGGAACACTGAAGCTTTCTTT. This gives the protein CASRPRQGNTEAFF.

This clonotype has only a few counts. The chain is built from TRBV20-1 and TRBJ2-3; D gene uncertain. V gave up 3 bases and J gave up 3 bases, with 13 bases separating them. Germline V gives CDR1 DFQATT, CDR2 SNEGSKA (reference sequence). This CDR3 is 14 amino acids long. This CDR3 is CSARPGLPTDTQYF. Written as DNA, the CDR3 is TGCAGTGCTAGGCCCGGGCTGCCGACAGATACGCAGTATTTT.

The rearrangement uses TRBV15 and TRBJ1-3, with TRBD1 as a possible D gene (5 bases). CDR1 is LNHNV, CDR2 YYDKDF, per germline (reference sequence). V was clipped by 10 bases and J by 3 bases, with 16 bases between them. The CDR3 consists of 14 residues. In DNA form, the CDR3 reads TGTGCCATCAGATCTCCGGGGGATGGAAACACCATATATTTT. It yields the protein CAIRSPGDGNTIYF.

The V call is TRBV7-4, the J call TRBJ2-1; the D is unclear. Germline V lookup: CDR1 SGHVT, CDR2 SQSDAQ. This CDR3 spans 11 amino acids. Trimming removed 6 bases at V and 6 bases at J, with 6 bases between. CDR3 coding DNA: TGTGCCAGCAGGGATTGCAATGAGCAGTTCTTC. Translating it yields CASRDCNEQFF.

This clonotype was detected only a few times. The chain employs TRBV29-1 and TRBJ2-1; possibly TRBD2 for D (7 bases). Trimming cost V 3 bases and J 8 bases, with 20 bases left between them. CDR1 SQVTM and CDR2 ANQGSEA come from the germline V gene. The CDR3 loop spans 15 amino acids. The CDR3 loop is CSVDVVGGPMYEQFF. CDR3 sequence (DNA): TGCAGCGTTGATGTCGTGGGGGGGCCGATGTATGAGCAGTTCTTC.

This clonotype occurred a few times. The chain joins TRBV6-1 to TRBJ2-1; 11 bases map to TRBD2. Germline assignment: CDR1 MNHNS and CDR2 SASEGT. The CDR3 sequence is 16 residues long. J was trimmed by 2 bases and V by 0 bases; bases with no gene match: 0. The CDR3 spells CASSEASGGAYNEQFF. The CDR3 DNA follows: TGTGCCAGCAGTGAAGCTAGCGGGGGGGCCTACAATGAGCAGTTCTTC.

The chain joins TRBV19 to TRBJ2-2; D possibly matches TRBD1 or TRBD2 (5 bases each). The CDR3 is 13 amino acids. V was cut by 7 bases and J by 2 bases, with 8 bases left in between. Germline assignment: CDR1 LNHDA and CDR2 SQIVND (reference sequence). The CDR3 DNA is TGTGCCAGTATTGGGACCAACACCGGGGAGCTGTTTTTT. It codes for CASIGTNTGELFF.

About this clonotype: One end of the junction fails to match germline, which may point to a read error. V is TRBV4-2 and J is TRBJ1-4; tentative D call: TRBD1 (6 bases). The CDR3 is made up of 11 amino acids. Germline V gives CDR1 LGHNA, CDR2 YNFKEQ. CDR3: CASSQGQGLVF. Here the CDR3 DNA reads TGTGCCAGCAGCCAAGGTCAGGGGTTGGTTTTT.